This T cell receptor (beta chain) emerged from a study of T cells after yellow fever vaccination. This clonotype was counted between two and nine times. Its cognate antigen is unknown. The study, taken as a whole, reports: Detected again after the booster were most primary-vaccination clones, at about 96% CD4 and approximately 90% CD8.

It was through 5'RACE template switching that TCR cDNA was made, with a universal primer site and UMIs added. TCRdb analysed the 5' RACE reads with MiXCR anew, one entry per CDR3 protein. The sample has approximately 550,000 distinct CDR3 sequences; roughly 13% are singletons. The specimen comprised PBMCs, sampled on the day of the yellow fever booster vaccination. The source is a young man who received the YFV17D yellow fever vaccine.

The CDR3, as DNA: TGTGCCACCAGTGACCCGAAAGGGGGGGAGCTGTTTTTT. It translates to CATSDPKGGELFF. The V call is TRBV24-1, the J call TRBJ2-2; D gene unclear. CDR3 size: 13 residues. Germline V CDR1 and CDR2: KGHDR, SFDVKD. Trimming left V 4 bases short and J 8 bases short, with 10 bases between.